This TCR beta chain was observed in a study of T-cell reconstitution after alpha-beta-depleted transplantation in children. The library targeted TCRbeta and was prepared with unique molecular identifiers. TCRdb processed the PCR reads anew with MiXCR; each CDR3 protein has one entry. The data hold 150,000 to 250,000 distinct CDR3 sequences, with approximately 15% observed a single time. V shed 3 bases and J shed 0 bases, with 6 bases lying between them. The V gene's germline CDR1 is SQVTM and CDR2 ANQGSEA. The CDR3 extends over 13 amino acids. This clonotype has a count of ten or more. This rearrangement joins TRBV29-1 to TRBJ2-1; D unclear. The sample here was PBMCs from the stem cell graft donor, taken from the stem cell graft. The TCR sequence derives from a human donor who donated a stem cell graft to a child with acute lymphoblastic leukemia. The CDR3 loop reads CSVDVSSYNEQFF. In DNA form, the CDR3 reads TGCAGCGTTGACGTCAGCTCCTACAATGAGCAGTTCTTC.